This T cell receptor beta chain was observed in a study of blood T cell repertoires in COVID-19. At the level of the study: Specimens from acute and convalescent COVID-19 originated in the United States, Italy and Spain. PBMCs, B-cell-depleted T cells, or T cells provided the cDNA or gDNA that made up the material.

V was pared by 2 bases and J by 1 base, with 14 bases between. Germline CDR1 and CDR2: SGHAT and FQDESV (reference sequence). This CDR3 spans 16 amino acids. Donors of Cohort 3 who recovered were those that had two negative PCRs, clearance, or symptom resolution. TCRdb keeps only in-frame clones here, not all; method: immunoSEQ multiplex PCR. The data hold hundreds of thousands of clones, with 88% observed a single time. The origin of this receptor is a woman aged 45-65 years who had recovered from COVID-19. V gene TRBV11-1 combines with J gene TRBJ1-1; a weak D match, TRBD1 (5 bases). The specimen was PBMCs or T cells enriched from blood (not recorded which). The chain's CDR3 is CASSLIGAQKNTEAFF. The CDR3 DNA follows: TGTGCCAGCAGCTTAATAGGGGCGCAAAAGAACACTGAAGCTTTCTTT.